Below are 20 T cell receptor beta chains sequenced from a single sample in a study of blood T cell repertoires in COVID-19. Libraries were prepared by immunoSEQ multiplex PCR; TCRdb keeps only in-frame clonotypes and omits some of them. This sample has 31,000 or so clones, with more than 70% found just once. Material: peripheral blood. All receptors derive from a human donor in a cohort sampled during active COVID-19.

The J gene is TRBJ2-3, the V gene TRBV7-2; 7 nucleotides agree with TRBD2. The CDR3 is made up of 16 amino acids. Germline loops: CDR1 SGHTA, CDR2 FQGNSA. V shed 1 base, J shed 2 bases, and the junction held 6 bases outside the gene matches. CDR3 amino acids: CASSLVLADLTDTQYF. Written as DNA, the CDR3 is TGTGCCAGCAGCTTAGTTCTAGCGGACCTCACAGATACGCAGTATTTT.

CDR3 protein: CASSPNGNGNTIYF. The CDR3 coding sequence is TGTGCCAGCTCACCAAATGGTAACGGGAACACCATATATTTT. This chain uses TRBV18 with TRBJ1-3; D gene uncertain. Trimming took off 2 bases at V and 7 bases at J, with 12 bases between the two ends. Looked up from germline, CDR1 is KGHSH and CDR2 is LQKENI. The CDR3 runs 14 residues.

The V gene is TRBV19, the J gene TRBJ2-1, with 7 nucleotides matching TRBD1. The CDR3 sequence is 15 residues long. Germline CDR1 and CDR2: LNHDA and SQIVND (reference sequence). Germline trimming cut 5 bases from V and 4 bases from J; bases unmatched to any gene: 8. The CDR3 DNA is TGTGCCAGTAGTCTTCAGGGGGACGTTTACAATGAGCAGTTCTTC. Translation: CASSLQGDVYNEQFF.

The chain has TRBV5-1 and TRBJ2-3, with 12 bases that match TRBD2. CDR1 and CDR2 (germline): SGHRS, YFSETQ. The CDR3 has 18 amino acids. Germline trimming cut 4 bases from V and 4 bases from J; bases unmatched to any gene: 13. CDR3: CASSQFLRASGGADTQYF. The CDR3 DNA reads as TGCGCCAGCAGCCAATTCCTTAGGGCTAGCGGGGGGGCAGATACGCAGTATTTT. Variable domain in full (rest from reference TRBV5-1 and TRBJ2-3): KAGVTQTPRYLIKTRGQQVTLSCSPISGHRSVSWYQQTPGQGLQFLFEYFSETQRNKGNFPGRFSGRQFSNSRSEMNVSTLELGDSALYLCASSQFLRASGGADTQYFGPGTRLTVL.

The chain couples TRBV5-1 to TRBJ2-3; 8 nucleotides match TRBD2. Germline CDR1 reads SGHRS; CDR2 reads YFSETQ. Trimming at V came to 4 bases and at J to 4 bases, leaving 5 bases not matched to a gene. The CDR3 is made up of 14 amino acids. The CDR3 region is CASSRGLAADTQYF. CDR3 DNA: TGCGCCAGCAGCCGCGGACTAGCCGCAGATACGCAGTATTTT.

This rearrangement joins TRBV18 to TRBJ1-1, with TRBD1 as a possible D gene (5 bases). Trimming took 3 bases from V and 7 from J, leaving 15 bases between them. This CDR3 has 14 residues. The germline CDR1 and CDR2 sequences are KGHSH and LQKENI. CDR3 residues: CASSPSTTGGEAFF. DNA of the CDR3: TGTGCCAGCTCACCTTCTACAACGGGGGGTGAAGCTTTCTTT.

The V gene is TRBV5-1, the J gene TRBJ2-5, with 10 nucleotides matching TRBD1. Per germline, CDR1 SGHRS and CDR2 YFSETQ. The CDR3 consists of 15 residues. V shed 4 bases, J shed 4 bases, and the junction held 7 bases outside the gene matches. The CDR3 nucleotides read TGCGCCAGCAGCCTCGGGACAGGGGCTACAGAGACCCAGTACTTC. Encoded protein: CASSLGTGATETQYF.

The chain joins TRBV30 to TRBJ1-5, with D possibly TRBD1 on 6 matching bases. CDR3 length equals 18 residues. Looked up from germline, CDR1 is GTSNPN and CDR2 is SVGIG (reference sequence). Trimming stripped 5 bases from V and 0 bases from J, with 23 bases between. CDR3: CAWAGPQGKGDSNQPQHF. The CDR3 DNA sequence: TGTGCCTGGGCCGGCCCACAGGGAAAGGGGGATAGCAATCAGCCCCAGCATTTT.

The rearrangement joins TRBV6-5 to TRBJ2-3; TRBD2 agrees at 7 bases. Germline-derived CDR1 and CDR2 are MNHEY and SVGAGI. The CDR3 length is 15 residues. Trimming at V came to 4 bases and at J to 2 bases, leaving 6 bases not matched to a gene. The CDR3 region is CASSLLAGDTDTQYF. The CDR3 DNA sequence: TGTGCCAGCAGTTTGCTTGCGGGGGACACAGATACGCAGTATTTT.

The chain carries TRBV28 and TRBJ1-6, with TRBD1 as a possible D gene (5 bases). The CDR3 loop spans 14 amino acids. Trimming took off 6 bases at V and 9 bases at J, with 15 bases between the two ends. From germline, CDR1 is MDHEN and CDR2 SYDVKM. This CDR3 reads CASRTLTASSPLHF. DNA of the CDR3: TGTGCCAGCAGGACCTTGACAGCGAGTTCACCCCTCCACTTT.

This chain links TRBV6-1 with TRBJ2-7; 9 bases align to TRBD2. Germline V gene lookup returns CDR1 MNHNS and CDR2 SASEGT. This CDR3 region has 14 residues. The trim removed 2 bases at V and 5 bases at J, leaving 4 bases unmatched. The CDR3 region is CASSEMASGDEQYF. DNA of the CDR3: TGTGCCAGCAGTGAAATGGCTAGCGGGGACGAGCAGTACTTC.

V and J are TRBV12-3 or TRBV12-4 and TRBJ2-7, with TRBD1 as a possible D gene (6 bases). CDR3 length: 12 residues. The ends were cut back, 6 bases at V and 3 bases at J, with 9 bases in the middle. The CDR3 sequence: CASSEQGYEQYF. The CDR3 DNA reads TGTGCCAGCAGCGAACAGGGCTACGAGCAGTACTTC.

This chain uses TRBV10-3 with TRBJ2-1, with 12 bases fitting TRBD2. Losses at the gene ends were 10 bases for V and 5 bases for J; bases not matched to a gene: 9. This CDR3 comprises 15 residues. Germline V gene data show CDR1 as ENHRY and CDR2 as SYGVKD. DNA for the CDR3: TGTGCCACACTACTAGCGGGAGGAGCGGACAATGAGCAGTTCTTC. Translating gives CATLLAGGADNEQFF.

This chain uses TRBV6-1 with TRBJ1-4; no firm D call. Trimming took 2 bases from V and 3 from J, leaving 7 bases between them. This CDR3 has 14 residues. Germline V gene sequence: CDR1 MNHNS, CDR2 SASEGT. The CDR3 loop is CASSERQANEKLFF. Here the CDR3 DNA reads TGTGCCAGCAGTGAAAGGCAGGCTAATGAAAAACTGTTTTTT.

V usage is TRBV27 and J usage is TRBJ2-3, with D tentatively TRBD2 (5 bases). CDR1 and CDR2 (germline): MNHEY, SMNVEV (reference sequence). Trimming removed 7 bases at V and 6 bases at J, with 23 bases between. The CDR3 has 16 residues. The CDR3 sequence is CASTLTPGIPLDTQYF. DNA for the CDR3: TGTGCCAGCACCCTAACGCCGGGGATCCCCTTGGATACGCAGTATTTT.

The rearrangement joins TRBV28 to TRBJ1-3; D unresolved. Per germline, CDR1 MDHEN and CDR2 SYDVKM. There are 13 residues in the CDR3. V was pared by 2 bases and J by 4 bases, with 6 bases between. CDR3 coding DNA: TGTGCCAGCAGTTTACCGAGGGGAAACACCATATATTTT. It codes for CASSLPRGNTIYF.

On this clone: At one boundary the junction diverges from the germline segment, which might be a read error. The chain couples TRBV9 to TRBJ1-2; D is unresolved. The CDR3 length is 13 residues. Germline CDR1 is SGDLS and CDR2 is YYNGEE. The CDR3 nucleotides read TGTGCCAGCGGCGTCGGGGTGGGTTATGGCTACACCTTC. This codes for CASGVGVGYGYTF.

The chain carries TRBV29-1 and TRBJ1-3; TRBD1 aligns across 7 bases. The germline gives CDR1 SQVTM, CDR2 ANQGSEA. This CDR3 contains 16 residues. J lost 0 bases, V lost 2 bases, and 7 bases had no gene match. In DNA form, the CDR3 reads TGCAGCGTTGAATTGGGACAGAGAACCTCTGGAAACACCATATATTTT. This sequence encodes CSVELGQRTSGNTIYF.

In nucleotides, the CDR3 is TGTGCCAGCTCACCACCAGGTCAGGGGTATAATTCACCCCTCCACTTT. Translation: CASSPPGQGYNSPLHF. The rearrangement joins TRBV18 to TRBJ1-6; D is perhaps TRBD1 (6 bases). The CDR3 totals 16 residues. Between the trimmed V and J ends, which lost 0 bases and 4 bases, there was a span of 10 bases. Germline loops: CDR1 KGHSH, CDR2 LQKENI.

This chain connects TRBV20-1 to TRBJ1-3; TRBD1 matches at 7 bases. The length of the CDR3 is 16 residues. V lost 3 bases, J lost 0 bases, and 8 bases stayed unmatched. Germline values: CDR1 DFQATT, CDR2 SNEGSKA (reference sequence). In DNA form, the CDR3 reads TGCAGTGCTAGTTATGGTGGGACAGTCTCTGGAAACACCATATATTTT. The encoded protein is CSASYGGTVSGNTIYF.